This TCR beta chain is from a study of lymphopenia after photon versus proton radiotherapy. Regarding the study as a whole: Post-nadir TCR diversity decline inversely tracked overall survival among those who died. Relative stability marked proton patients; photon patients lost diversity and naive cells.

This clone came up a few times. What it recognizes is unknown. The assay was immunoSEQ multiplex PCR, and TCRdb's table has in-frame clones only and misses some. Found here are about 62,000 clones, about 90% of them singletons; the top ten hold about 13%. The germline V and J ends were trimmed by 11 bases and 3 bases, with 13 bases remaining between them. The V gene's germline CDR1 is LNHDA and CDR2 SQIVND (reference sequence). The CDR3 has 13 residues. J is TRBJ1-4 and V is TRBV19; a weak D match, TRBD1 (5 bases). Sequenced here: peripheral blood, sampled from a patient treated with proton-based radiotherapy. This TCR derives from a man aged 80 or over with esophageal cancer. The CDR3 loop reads CAGAMGPNEKLFF. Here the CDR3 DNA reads TGTGCCGGTGCAATGGGGCCTAATGAAAAACTGTTTTTT.